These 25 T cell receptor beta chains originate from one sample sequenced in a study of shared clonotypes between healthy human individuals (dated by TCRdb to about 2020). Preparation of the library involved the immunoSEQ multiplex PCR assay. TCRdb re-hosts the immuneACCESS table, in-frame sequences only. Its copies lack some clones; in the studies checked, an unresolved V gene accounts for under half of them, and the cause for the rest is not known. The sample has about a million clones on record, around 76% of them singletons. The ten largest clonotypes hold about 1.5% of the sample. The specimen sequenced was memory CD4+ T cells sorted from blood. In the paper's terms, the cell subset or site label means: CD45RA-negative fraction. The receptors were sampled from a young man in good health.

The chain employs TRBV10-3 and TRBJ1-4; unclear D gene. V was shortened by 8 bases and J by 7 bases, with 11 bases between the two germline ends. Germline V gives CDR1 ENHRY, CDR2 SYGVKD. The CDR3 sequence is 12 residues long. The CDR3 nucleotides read TGTGCCATCTCAGCCCGGGGTGAAAAACTGTTTTTT. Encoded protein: CAISARGEKLFF.

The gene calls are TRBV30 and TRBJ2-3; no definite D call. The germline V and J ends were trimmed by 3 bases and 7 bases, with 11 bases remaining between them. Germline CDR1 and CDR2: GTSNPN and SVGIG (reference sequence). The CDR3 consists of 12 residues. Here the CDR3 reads CAWSQVVHTQYF. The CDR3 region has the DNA TGTGCCTGGAGCCAGGTTGTGCATACGCAGTATTTT.

CDR3 sequence reads: CASSPETSSGELFF. CDR3 nucleotide sequence: TGCGCCAGCAGCCCGGAAACTAGCTCCGGGGAGCTGTTTTTT. The chain employs TRBV5-1 and TRBJ2-2, with D possibly TRBD2 on 6 matching bases. Trimming removed 4 bases from V and 6 bases from J, with 13 bases in between. The CDR3 runs to 14 residues. Germline lookup yields CDR1 SGHRS and CDR2 YFSETQ. The complete variable domain, with remaining parts taken from reference TRBV5-1 and TRBJ2-2, reads KAGVTQTPRYLIKTRGQQVTLSCSPISGHRSVSWYQQTPGQGLQFLFEYFSETQRNKGNFPGRFSGRQFSNSRSEMNVSTLELGDSALYLCASSPETSSGELFFGEGSRLTVL.

This chain's CDR3 is CASSYYSGKADTQYF. The CDR3 nucleotides are TGTGCCAGCAGTTACTACAGCGGAAAGGCAGATACGCAGTATTTT. The rearrangement uses TRBV6-5 and TRBJ2-3; tentative D call: TRBD2 (5 bases). The germline V gene encodes CDR1 MNHEY and CDR2 SVGAGI. The CDR3 is 15 amino acids. Trimming removed 1 base from V and 4 bases from J, with 12 bases in between.

The CDR3 is CASSSASGYEQYF. CDR3 nucleotide sequence: TGTGCCAGCAGCTCGGCGAGTGGCTACGAGCAGTACTTC. The gene calls are TRBV5-4 and TRBJ2-7, with D unresolved. The CDR3 runs 13 residues. V shed 3 bases and J shed 3 bases, with 10 bases lying between them. Germline-derived CDR1 and CDR2 are SGHNT and YYREEE (reference sequence).

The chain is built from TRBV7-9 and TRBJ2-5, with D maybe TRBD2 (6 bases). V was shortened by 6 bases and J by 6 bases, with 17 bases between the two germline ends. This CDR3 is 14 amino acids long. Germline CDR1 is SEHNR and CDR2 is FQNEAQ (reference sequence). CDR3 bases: TGTGCCAGCAGATTGACTCGGGACTCGAAGACCCAGTACTTC. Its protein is CASRLTRDSKTQYF. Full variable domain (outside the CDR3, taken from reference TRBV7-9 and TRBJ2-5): DTGVSQNPRHKITKRGQNVTFRCDPISEHNRLYWYRQTLGQGPEFLTYFQNEAQLEKSRLLSDRFSAERPKGSFSTLEIQRTEQGDSAMYLCASRLTRDSKTQYFGPGTRLLVL.

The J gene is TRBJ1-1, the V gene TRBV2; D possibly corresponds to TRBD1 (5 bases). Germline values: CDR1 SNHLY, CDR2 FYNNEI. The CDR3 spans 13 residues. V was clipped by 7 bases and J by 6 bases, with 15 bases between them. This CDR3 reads CASIEQGPSEAFF. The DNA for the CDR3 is TGTGCCAGCATAGAGCAGGGCCCTTCTGAAGCTTTCTTT.

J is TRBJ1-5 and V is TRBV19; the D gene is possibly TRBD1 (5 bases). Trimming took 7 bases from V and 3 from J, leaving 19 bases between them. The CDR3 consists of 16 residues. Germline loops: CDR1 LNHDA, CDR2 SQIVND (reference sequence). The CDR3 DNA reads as TGTGCCAGTATGGGGGTTGGAGGGGCGGACAATCAGCCCCAGCATTTT. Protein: CASMGVGGADNQPQHF.

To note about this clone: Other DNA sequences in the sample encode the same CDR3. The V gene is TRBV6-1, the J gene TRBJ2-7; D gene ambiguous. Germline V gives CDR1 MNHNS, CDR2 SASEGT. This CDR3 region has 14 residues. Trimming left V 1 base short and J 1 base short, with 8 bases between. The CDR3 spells CASSEVGSSYEQYF. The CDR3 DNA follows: TGTGCCAGCAGTGAAGTCGGTAGTTCCTACGAGCAGTACTTC.

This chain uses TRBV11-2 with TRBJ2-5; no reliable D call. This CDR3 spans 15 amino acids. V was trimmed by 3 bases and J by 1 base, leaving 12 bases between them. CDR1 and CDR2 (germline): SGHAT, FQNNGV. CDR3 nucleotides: TGTGCCAGCAGCTTCCACACTGAACCCCAAGAGACCCAGTACTTC. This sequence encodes CASSFHTEPQETQYF.

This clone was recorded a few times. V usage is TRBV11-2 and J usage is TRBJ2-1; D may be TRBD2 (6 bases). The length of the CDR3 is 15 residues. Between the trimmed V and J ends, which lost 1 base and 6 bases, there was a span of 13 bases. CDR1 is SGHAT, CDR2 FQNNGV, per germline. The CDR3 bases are TGTGCCAGCAGCTTAGGTAGCGGTATTGGCAATGAGCAGTTCTTC. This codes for CASSLGSGIGNEQFF.

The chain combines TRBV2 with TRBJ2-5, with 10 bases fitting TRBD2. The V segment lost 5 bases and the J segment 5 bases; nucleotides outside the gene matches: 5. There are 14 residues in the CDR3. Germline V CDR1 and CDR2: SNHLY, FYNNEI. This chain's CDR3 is CASSLLAGTETQYF. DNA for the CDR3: TGTGCCAGCAGTCTACTAGCGGGGACTGAGACCCAGTACTTC.

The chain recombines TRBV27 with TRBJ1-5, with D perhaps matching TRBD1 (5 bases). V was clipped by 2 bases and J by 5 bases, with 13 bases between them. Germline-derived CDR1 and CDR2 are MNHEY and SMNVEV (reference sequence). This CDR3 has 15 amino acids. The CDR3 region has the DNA TGTGCCAGCAGTTTAGGGAGGGGTTTTTATCAGCCCCAGCATTTT. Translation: CASSLGRGFYQPQHF.

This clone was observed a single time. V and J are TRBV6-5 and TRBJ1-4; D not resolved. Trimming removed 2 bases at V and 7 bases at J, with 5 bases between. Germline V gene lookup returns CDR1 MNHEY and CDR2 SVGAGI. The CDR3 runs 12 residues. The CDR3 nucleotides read TGTGCCAGCAGTTACACACGTGAAAAACTGTTTTTT. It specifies CASSYTREKLFF.

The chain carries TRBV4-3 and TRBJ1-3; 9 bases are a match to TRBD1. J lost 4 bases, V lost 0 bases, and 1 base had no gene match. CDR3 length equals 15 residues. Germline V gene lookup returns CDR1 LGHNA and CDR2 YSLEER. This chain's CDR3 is CASSQDTGGGNTIYF. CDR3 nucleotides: TGCGCCAGCAGCCAAGATACAGGGGGCGGAAACACCATATATTTT.

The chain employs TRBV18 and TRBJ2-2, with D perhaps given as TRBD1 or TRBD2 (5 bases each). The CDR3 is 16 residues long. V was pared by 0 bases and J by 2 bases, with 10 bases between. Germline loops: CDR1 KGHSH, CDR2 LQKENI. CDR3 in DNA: TGTGCCAGCTCACCACCATCTGGGGGAAACACCGGGGAGCTGTTTTTT. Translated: CASSPPSGGNTGELFF.

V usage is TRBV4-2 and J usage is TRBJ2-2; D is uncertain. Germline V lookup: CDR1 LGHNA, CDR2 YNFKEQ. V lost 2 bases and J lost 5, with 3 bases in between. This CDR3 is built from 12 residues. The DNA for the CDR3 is TGTGCCAGCAGCCAAAGTACCGGGGAGCTGTTTTTT. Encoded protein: CASSQSTGELFF.

The CDR3: CAWSESAAEYF. In nucleotides, the CDR3 is TGTGCCTGGAGTGAGAGCGCCGCGGAGTACTTC. This chain connects TRBV30 to TRBJ2-7; D gene ambiguous. CDR1 and CDR2 from the germline V gene are GTSNPN and SVGIG (reference sequence). V lost 1 base and J 11 bases, leaving 12 bases between the germline ends. The length of the CDR3 is 11 residues.

The DNA of the CDR3 is TGTGCCAGTAGTAAGAGGGAAGGATTGTACCAGTACTTC. Translating gives CASSKREGLYQYF. The V and J genes are TRBV19 and TRBJ2-5, with a weak D call TRBD2 (5 bases). Per germline, CDR1 LNHDA and CDR2 SQIVND (reference sequence). The CDR3 extends over 13 amino acids. V shed 4 bases and J shed 10 bases, with 16 bases lying between them.

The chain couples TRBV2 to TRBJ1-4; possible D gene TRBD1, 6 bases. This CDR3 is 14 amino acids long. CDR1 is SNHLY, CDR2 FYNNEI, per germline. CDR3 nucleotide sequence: TGTGGCATCGGGGTCCAGGGGTCTAATGAAAAACTGTTTTTT. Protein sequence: CGIGVQGSNEKLFF.

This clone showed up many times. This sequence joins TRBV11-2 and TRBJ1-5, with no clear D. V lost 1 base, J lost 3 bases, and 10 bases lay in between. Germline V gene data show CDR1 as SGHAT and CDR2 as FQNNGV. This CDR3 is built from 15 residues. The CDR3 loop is CASSLGSRNNQPQHF. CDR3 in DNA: TGTGCCAGCAGCTTAGGGTCCAGAAACAATCAGCCCCAGCATTTT.

CDR3 sequence (DNA): TGCGCCAGCAGTGGACATGGACAGGGGGCTACAGCCATATATTTT. Encoded protein: CASSGHGQGATAIYF. The chain uses TRBV10-1 and TRBJ1-3; 11 bases match TRBD1. The CDR3 spans 15 residues. The V segment lost 4 bases and the J segment 11 bases; nucleotides outside the gene matches: 10. Germline V gene lookup returns CDR1 WNHNN and CDR2 SYGVQD (reference sequence).

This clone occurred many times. For the CDR3, the DNA is TGTGCCTGGAGTTCAGGACAGGGGAATTTTGAAGCTTTCTTT. Amino acids: CAWSSGQGNFEAFF. J is TRBJ1-1 and V is TRBV30; 9 bases are a match to TRBD1. There are 14 residues in the CDR3. CDR1 is GTSNPN and CDR2 is SVGIG in the germline V gene (reference sequence). Trimming at V came to 2 bases and at J to 7 bases, leaving 8 bases not matched to a gene.

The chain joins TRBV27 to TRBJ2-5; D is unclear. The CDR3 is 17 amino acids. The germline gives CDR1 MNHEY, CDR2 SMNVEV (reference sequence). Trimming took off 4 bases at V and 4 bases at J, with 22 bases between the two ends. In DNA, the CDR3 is TGTGCCAGCAGTTCAATGAACTGGGGTCATAACGCAGAGACCCAGTACTTC. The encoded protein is CASSSMNWGHNAETQYF.

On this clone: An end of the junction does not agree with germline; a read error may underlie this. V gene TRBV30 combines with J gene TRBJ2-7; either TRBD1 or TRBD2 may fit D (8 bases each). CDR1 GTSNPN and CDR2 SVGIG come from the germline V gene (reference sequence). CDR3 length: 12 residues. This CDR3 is CAWGRGGQESFF. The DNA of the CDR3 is TGTGCCTGGGGACGGGGGGGACAGGAATCCTTCTTC.